This TCR beta chain was identified during a study of cytomegalovirus exposure and HLA in healthy donors. CDR1 and CDR2 from the germline V gene are MDHEN and SYDVKM. Trimming pared 8 bases from V and 0 bases from J, leaving 14 bases between. The CDR3 is 14 residues long. In regard to this clone: What it binds is unknown.

The study's findings and limits: Roughly even sequencing depth across donors was the assumption behind the presence/absence analyses.

Amplification used 60 Vbeta primers and 13 Jbeta primers. Sequencing used immunoSEQ multiplex PCR; TCRdb keeps in-frame clones, though not all of them. The data hold 80,000 or so clones, with around 58% observed a single time. This clonotype was sampled from a man aged 25-40 years in good health and CMV-seropositive. The chain joins TRBV28 to TRBJ2-7; D uncertain. Sequencing was carried out using PBMCs. The CDR3 bases are TGTGCCAGCGTTGGTCGGAGCTTCTCCTACGAGCAGTACTTC. It is translated as CASVGRSFSYEQYF.